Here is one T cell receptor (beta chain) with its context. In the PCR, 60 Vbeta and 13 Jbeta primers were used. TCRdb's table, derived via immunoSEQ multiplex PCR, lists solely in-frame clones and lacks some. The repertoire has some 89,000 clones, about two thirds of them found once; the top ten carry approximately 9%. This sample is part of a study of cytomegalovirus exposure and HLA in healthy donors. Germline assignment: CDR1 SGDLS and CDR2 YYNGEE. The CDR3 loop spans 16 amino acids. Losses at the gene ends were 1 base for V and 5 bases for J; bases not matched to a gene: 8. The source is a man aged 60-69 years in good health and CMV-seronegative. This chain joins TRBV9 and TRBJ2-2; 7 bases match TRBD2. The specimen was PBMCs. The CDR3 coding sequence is TGTGCCAGCAGCGTAAACGTGGGAGGGCCGACCGGGGAGCTGTTTTTT. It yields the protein CASSVNVGGPTGELFF.